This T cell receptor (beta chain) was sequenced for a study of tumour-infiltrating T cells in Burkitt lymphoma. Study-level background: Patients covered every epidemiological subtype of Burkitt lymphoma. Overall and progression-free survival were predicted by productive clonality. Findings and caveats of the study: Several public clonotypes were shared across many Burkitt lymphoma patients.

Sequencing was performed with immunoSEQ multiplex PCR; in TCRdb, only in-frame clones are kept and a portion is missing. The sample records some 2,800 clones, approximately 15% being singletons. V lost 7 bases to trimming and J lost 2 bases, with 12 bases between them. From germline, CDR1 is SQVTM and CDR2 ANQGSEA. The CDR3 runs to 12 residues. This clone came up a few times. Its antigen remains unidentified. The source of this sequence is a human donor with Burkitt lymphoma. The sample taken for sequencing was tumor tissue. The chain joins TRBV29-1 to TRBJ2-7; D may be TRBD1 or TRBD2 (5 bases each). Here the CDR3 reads CSARDDPYEQYF. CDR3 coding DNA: TGCAGCGCCCGGGACGACCCCTACGAGCAGTACTTC.